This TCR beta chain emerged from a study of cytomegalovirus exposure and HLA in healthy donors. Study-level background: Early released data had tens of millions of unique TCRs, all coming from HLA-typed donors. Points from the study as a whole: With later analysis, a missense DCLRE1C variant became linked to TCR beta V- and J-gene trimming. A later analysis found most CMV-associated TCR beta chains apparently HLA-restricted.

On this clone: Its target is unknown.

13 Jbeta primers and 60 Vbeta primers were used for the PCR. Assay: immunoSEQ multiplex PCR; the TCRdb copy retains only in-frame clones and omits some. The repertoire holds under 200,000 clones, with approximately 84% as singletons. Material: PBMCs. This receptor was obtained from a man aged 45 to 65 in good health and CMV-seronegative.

Here the CDR3 reads CASSSTRQGYGELFF. For the CDR3, the DNA is TGTGCCAGCAGCTCAACCCGACAGGGGTACGGGGAGCTGTTTTTT. The genes are TRBV7-9 and TRBJ2-2; 8 positions match TRBD1. V shed 4 bases and J 7 bases; nucleotides not matched to a gene: 8. Germline CDR1 is SEHNR and CDR2 is FQNEAQ (reference sequence). This CDR3 comprises 15 residues. The full variable domain, in which reference TRBV7-9 and TRBJ2-2 provide the parts outside the CDR3, is DTGVSQNPRHKITKRGQNVTFRCDPISEHNRLYWYRQTLGQGPEFLTYFQNEAQLEKSRLLSDRFSAERPKGSFSTLEIQRTEQGDSAMYLCASSSTRQGYGELFFGEGSRLTVL.